This T cell receptor beta chain originates from a study of T cell repertoires in cytomegalovirus infection. Study background: Signatures in public TCR beta sequences pointed to both CMV infection and matching HLA type.

MiXCR, run by TCRdb on the reads, gives a single entry per CDR3 protein. The sample lists 250,000 or so distinct CDR3 sequences; 10% to 15% were seen once. Regarding this clonotype: Its target is not known.

Study-wide results and limits: The ex vivo response showed dominance by HLA-C-restricted CMV-specific TCR beta clonotypes.

The TCR was taken from a human donor in good health (CMV status not recorded). Some clones in this sample may be carry-over from other donors' samples. Source material: PBMCs.

The CDR3 DNA sequence: TGTGCCAGCATCCAGGACAGGGGCGTTCAAACGCAGTATTTT. It is translated as CASIQDRGVQTQYF. The chain carries TRBV6-2 or TRBV6-3 and TRBJ2-3; 9 bases fit TRBD1. The length of the CDR3 is 14 residues. V lost 7 bases to trimming and J lost 9 bases; unmatched junction nucleotides: 11. The germline V gene has CDR1 MNHEY and CDR2 SVGEGT.